This T cell receptor (beta chain) was documented in a study of blood T cell repertoires in COVID-19. Across the whole study: Acute-phase and convalescent COVID-19 samples originated in the United States, Italy and Spain.

Some clones are missing from TCRdb's copy, which holds only in-frame ones; the method was immunoSEQ multiplex PCR. The sample lists approximately 470,000 clones; roughly 88% were seen once. This clonotype originated in a human donor in a cohort sampled during active COVID-19. Sequencing was performed on peripheral blood.

The CDR3 nucleotides are TGCGCCAGCAGCTTTACTTCGGTCATGGATTCACCCCTCCACTTT. It yields the protein CASSFTSVMDSPLHF. The chain carries TRBV5-1 and TRBJ1-6, with unresolved D. V was clipped by 2 bases and J by 8 bases, with 14 bases between them. The length of the CDR3 is 15 residues. Germline loops: CDR1 SGHRS, CDR2 YFSETQ.